This T cell receptor beta chain was identified during a study of radiation and T cells in renal cell carcinoma. Study in general: Nephrectomy followed 15 Gy stereotactic body radiation by 4 weeks.

Regarding time point: blood 2 weeks post-SBRT. Treatment specified: 15 Gy SBRT to primary tumor, nephrectomy 4 weeks later. Radiation-treated patients gave blood at baseline, week 2 and week 4. Clones were read by immunoSEQ multiplex PCR, and TCRdb kept only the in-frame ones, dropping some. The table includes about 150,000 clones, about 91% detected once. With regard to this clone: Its antigen is unidentified.

V was cut by 3 bases and J by 2 bases, with 11 bases left in between. This CDR3 is built from 15 residues. Germline values: CDR1 LNHDA, CDR2 SQIVND (reference sequence). Study results and caveats: Baseline intratumoral clonotype presence is unknown without pretreatment biopsies.

The sequence was obtained from a woman in her fifties or sixties with renal cell carcinoma. This chain joins TRBV19 and TRBJ1-3; D is unclear. The sequenced sample was blood, obtained from a patient whose treatment included radiotherapy and nephrectomy. CDR3 protein: CASSMFEDPGNTIYF. The CDR3 region has the DNA TGTGCCAGTAGTATGTTCGAGGACCCTGGAAACACCATATATTTT. Together with reference TRBV19 and TRBJ1-3, the CDR3 gives the full variable domain: DGGITQSPKYLFRKEGQNVTLSCEQNLNHDAMYWYRQDPGQGLRLIYYSQIVNDFQKGDIAEGYSVSREKKESFPLTVTSAQKNPTAFYLCASSMFEDPGNTIYFGEGSWLTVV.